This is a list of T cell receptor beta chains from one sample in a study of cytomegalovirus exposure and HLA in healthy donors. Generated by immunoSEQ multiplex PCR, the TCRdb table keeps only in-frame clones and is missing some. This table has 200,000 to 300,000 clones, roughly 78% appearing once. The sequenced sample consisted of PBMCs. The receptors were sampled from a boy younger than 18 in good health and CMV-seronegative. Each CDR3 is given with its conserved first and last residue. The order of the fields is clone size, J gene, V gene, CDR3 length, D gene, CDR3 DNA, CDR3 protein. The D gene is left open where the match is weak. The listing skips clone size in some rows; elsewhere it reads once, few, many or a size class.

.	TRBJ2-7	TRBV4-1	14	.	TGCGCCAGCAGCCAAGACCCAGGGCAGGGGGAGCAGTACTTC	CASSQDPGQGEQYF
.	TRBJ2-2	TRBV5-4	15	TRBD2	TGTGCCAGCAGCTTGGAAGCGGGGAGCACCGGGGAGCTGTTTTTT	CASSLEAGSTGELFF
.	TRBJ2-5	TRBV7-9	16	.	TGTGCCAGCAGCTTATCTTTGAGAGGGTACCAAGAGACCCAGTACTTC	CASSLSLRGYQETQYF
.	TRBJ1-4	TRBV7-2	14	.	TGTGCCAGCAGACCCGCGGGGCAGTTCGAAAAACTGTTTTTT	CASRPAGQFEKLFF
.	TRBJ2-7	TRBV7-9	17	TRBD1	TGTGCCAGCAGCCTCTGGCTAGGGACAGGGGCGCCCTACGAGCAGTACTTC	CASSLWLGTGAPYEQYF
few	TRBJ1-2	TRBV6-6	14	.	TGTGCCAGCAGTTACTCCGACAGCCTCTATGGCTACACCTTC	CASSYSDSLYGYTF
.	TRBJ2-5	TRBV10-3	11	.	TGTGCCATCAGTCAGGGGGAGACCCAGTACTTC	CAISQGETQYF
few	TRBJ1-1	TRBV5-4	15	TRBD1	TGTGCCAGCAGCTCGAGACAGGGGAGTAGCACTGAAGCTTTCTTT	CASSSRQGSSTEAFF
once	TRBJ1-5	TRBV27	13	.	TGTGCCAGCAGTGAGTGGTCTAATCAGCCCCAGCATTTT	CASSEWSNQPQHF
.	TRBJ1-6	TRBV6-5	14	.	TGTGCCAGCAGTTCTAACAGGGTTGGTTCACCCCTCCACTTT	CASSSNRVGSPLHF
once	TRBJ2-1	TRBV27	14	.	TGTGCCAGCAGTTTAGGGCCCCTCTACAATGAGCAGTTCTTC	CASSLGPLYNEQFF
.	TRBJ2-7	TRBV7-9	12	.	TGTTCCAGCAGCTCCCAGGGTGCTGTCCAGTACTTC	CSSSSQGAVQYF
few	TRBJ2-6	TRBV15	17	TRBD1	TGTGCCACCAGCAGAGGACAGGGTCTGAATGGGGCCAACGTCCTGACTTTC	CATSRGQGLNGANVLTF
.	TRBJ2-3	TRBV5-1	14	TRBD2	TGCGCCAGCCGTGATACTAGCGGCACAGATACGCAGTATTTT	CASRDTSGTDTQYF
.	TRBJ1-4	TRBV18	15	TRBD1	TGTGCCAGCTCACCGCCAGGACAGGCAAATGAAAAACTGTTTTTT	CASSPPGQANEKLFF
.	TRBJ2-5	TRBV7-9	14	.	TGTGCCAGCAGAATCGGACTGTTCCAAGAGACCCAGTACTTC	CASRIGLFQETQYF
.	TRBJ2-1	TRBV5-1	21	TRBD2	TGCGCCAGCAGCTTAAGGACTAGCGGGGGTTTGTACGGCGTACTCCCCAATGAGCAGTTCTTC	CASSLRTSGGLYGVLPNEQFF
.	TRBJ1-2	TRBV27	14	TRBD1	TGTGCCAGCAGGGTTACAGGGGGCGAGAAAGGCTACACCTTC	CASRVTGGEKGYTF
once	TRBJ1-4	TRBV19	15	TRBD1	TGTGCCAGTAGTACCCCAGACAGGGTCGTTGGAAAACTGTTTTTT	CASSTPDRVVGKLFF
once	TRBJ1-1	TRBV18	15	.	TGTGCCAGCTCACCAGTGAGAGCGATGAACACTGAAGCTTTCTTT	CASSPVRAMNTEAFF
.	TRBJ2-7	TRBV5-1	15	TRBD1	TGCGCCAGCAGCTTTTTACAGGGGCCGAACTACGAGCAGTACTTC	CASSFLQGPNYEQYF
.	TRBJ1-2	TRBV29-1	16	TRBD1	TGCAGCGTTGGTGTCGGCAGGGGGCGCGATAACTATGGCTACACCTTC	CSVGVGRGRDNYGYTF
.	TRBJ1-1	TRBV27	14	.	TGTGCCAGCAGTTTAGGAGGGGCGAACACTGAAGCTTTCTTT	CASSLGGANTEAFF
.	TRBJ2-2	TRBV18	14	.	TGTGCCAGCTCACCACGGACAGACACCGGGGAGCTGTTTTTT	CASSPRTDTGELFF
.	TRBJ2-5	TRBV13	13	.	TGTGCCAGCAGCTTAGGGGCTGAAGAGACCCAGTACTTC	CASSLGAEETQYF
.	TRBJ2-5	TRBV7-9	14	.	TGTGCCAGCAGCCCGGTGCTGCGACAAGAGACCCAGTACTTC	CASSPVLRQETQYF
.	TRBJ1-2	TRBV30	14	TRBD1	TGTGCCTGGGCCTACAGGGGGCGGAACTATGGCTACACCTTC	CAWAYRGRNYGYTF
.	TRBJ2-6	TRBV28	16	.	TGTGCCAGCAGTTTAGTAACAGGGACTGGGGCCAACGTCCTGACTTTC	CASSLVTGTGANVLTF
.	TRBJ1-2	TRBV6-6	13	.	TGTGCCAGCAGTTATGGGAGAAACTATGGCTACACCTTC	CASSYGRNYGYTF
.	TRBJ1-4	TRBV5-1	16	TRBD1	TGCGCCAGCAGCTGGGGAGGACAGGGGAGGTATGAAAAACTGTTTTTT	CASSWGGQGRYEKLFF
.	TRBJ1-2	TRBV10-3	13	.	TGTGCCATCAGTGAGTCTCTGGGCGCTGGCTACACCTTC	CAISESLGAGYTF
.	TRBJ1-3	TRBV5-5	15	.	TGTGCCAGCAGCTTGTCGAGGGTGTACAGTCAGGCCATATATTTT	CASSLSRVYSQAIYF
.	TRBJ1-2	TRBV11-3	11	TRBD1	TGTGCCAGCGGACAGGGCCCTCGTCCCACCTTC	CASGQGPRPTF
once	TRBJ2-5	TRBV5-1	16	TRBD2	TGCGCCAGCAGCTTGGAAACTGGGACTAGATGGGGAGAGCAGTACTTC	CASSLETGTRWGEQYF
once	TRBJ2-2	TRBV5-1	16	TRBD2	TGCGCCAGCAGCCCCGTTCTAGCGGGGTACACCGGGGAGCTGTTTTTT	CASSPVLAGYTGELFF
few	TRBJ2-7	TRBV7-6	14	.	TGTGCCAGCAGCCAAGCTTCGAGCTCCTACGAGCAGTACTTC	CASSQASSSYEQYF
few	TRBJ1-5	TRBV6-5	15	.	TGTGCCAGCAGTCTAAGTTGGGGGCTCAATCAGCCCCAGCATTTT	CASSLSWGLNQPQHF
once	TRBJ2-7	TRBV19	11	.	TGTGCCACCTCCGGGGGCTACGAGCAGTACTTC	CATSGGYEQYF
.	TRBJ1-4	TRBV5-1	15	.	TGCGCCAGCAGCTTGGGGGGGACTACCAATGAAAAACTGTTTTTT	CASSLGGTTNEKLFF
.	TRBJ2-4	TRBV10-3	17	TRBD1	TGTGCCATCAGTGAGTCGAGATTCAGGACAGGAGGAAACATTCAGTACTTC	CAISESRFRTGGNIQYF
.	TRBJ2-7	TRBV5-4	16	.	TGTGCCAGCAGCTTGTCGGCTGCTGCGGGCTCCTACGAGCAGTACTTC	CASSLSAAAGSYEQYF
.	TRBJ2-7	TRBV2	12	TRBD1	TGTGCCAGCACCAGGGACAGGGGGGAGCAGTACTTC	CASTRDRGEQYF
.	TRBJ2-7	TRBV19	11	.	TGTGCCAGTAGAAGGGGATACGAGCAGTACTTC	CASRRGYEQYF